This entry concerns a single TCR beta chain. This record comes from a study of blood T cell repertoires in COVID-19. Study at large: The samples span acute and convalescent COVID-19 from the United States, Italy and Spain. PBMCs, B-cell-depleted T cells, or T cells were the source of the cDNA or gDNA that made up the material.

The germline gives CDR1 SGHVS, CDR2 FQNEAQ. Unmatched junction bases numbered 10, after V lost 5 bases and J lost 6 bases. This CDR3 is 14 amino acids long. Original analysis: Amplification with reference gene primers provided the estimates of nucleated cell counts. Produced via immunoSEQ multiplex PCR; TCRdb's table is partial and in-frame only. Clonal size and the V and J genes are those of that table, whereas D and trimming came from the DNA. The table records around 46,000 clones, approximately 88% of them present only once. This TCR came from a man between 65 and 79 years old with acute or convalescent COVID-19. The chain employs TRBV7-8 and TRBJ2-7; 7 positions agree with TRBD2. Sequencing used peripheral blood. For the CDR3, the DNA is TGTGCCAGCAGCCCACCCGGGACTAATATCGAGCAGTACTTC. Translation gives CASSPPGTNIEQYF.